Listed here are 20 T cell receptor beta chains from one sample, sequenced in a study of patients and donors after allogeneic stem cell transplantation. One entry per CDR3 protein, called by TCRdb with MiXCR from the RT-PCR reads. Of roughly 940,000 distinct CDR3 sequences in the sample, roughly 17% were seen once. Sequenced sample: blood, either unsorted or a sorted T cell fraction (not recorded which). All receptors come from a human donor who was either an allogeneic HSCT recipient or a stem cell or donor lymphocyte infusion donor (not recorded which). It is not recorded whose cells these are; they may come from a transplant donor.

V and J are TRBV15 and TRBJ1-3; no definite D call. V was pared by 0 bases and J by 8 bases, with 8 bases between. Germline V lookup: CDR1 LNHNV, CDR2 YYDKDF (reference sequence). This CDR3 region has 13 residues. This chain's CDR3 is CATSRDLRYTIYF. The CDR3 DNA reads as TGTGCCACCAGCAGAGATCTTCGGTACACCATATATTTT.

This clonotype was seen only a few times. The chain couples TRBV6-5 to TRBJ2-3; 11 bases fit TRBD2. V was clipped by 0 bases and J by 2 bases; unmatched bases: 1. The germline V gene has CDR1 MNHEY and CDR2 SVGAGI. The CDR3 is made up of 16 amino acids. This CDR3 reads CASSYSTSGNTDTQYF. The CDR3, as DNA: TGTGCCAGCAGTTACTCGACTAGCGGGAACACAGATACGCAGTATTTT.

J is TRBJ2-1 and V is TRBV6-2 or TRBV6-3, with TRBD2 matching over 9 bases. The CDR3 runs 15 residues. Trimming cost V 9 bases and J 3 bases; bases outside gene matches: 9. Germline CDR1 reads MNHEY; CDR2 reads SVGEGT. CDR3 nucleotides: TGTGCCAGTAAAACCCTAGCGGGGCTCTACAATGAGCAGTTCTTC. It codes for CASKTLAGLYNEQFF.

The rearrangement uses TRBV4-3 and TRBJ2-5, with 8 nucleotides matching TRBD1. The V segment lost 0 bases and the J segment 6 bases; nucleotides outside the gene matches: 12. Germline V gene lookup returns CDR1 LGHNA and CDR2 YSLEER. The CDR3 is 17 amino acids. The CDR3 region is CASSQDIQGAGSKTQYF. The CDR3 DNA reads as TGCGCCAGCAGCCAAGATATCCAGGGGGCTGGAAGCAAGACCCAGTACTTC.

The chain uses TRBV29-1 and TRBJ1-1; 7 bases map to TRBD1. CDR1 SQVTM and CDR2 ANQGSEA come from the germline V gene. This CDR3 has 14 amino acids. The trim removed 6 bases at V and 0 bases at J, leaving 7 bases unmatched. The CDR3 nucleotides read TGCAGCGTCCACAGGGGTCCCATGAACACTGAAGCTTTCTTT. Translating gives CSVHRGPMNTEAFF.

V usage is TRBV14 and J usage is TRBJ2-1; D might be TRBD1 or TRBD2, each matching 5 bases. CDR1 SGHDN and CDR2 FVKESK come from the germline V gene. The CDR3 runs to 13 residues. V was trimmed by 3 bases and J by 6 bases, leaving 9 bases between them. CDR3 in DNA: TGTGCCAGCAGCCAGGGGACCGCCAATGAGCAGTTCTTC. Translated, it gives CASSQGTANEQFF.

The V and J genes are TRBV9 and TRBJ2-6, with D perhaps TRBD2 (5 bases). The germline V gene has CDR1 SGDLS and CDR2 YYNGEE. Trimming shortened V by 0 bases and J by 0 bases, and 13 bases separated the two germline ends. CDR3 length: 18 amino acids. The CDR3 is CASSVEQRMTSGANVLTF. The DNA of the CDR3 is TGTGCCAGCAGCGTAGAACAGCGGATGACCTCTGGGGCCAACGTCCTGACTTTC.

There are a few counts of this clonotype. V usage is TRBV10-3 and J usage is TRBJ2-6; 11 nucleotides match TRBD1. The junction had 5 bases not matched to a gene; V was cut back by 6 bases and J by 1 base. This CDR3 is 17 amino acids long. The V gene's germline CDR1 is ENHRY and CDR2 SYGVKD. Here the CDR3 DNA reads TGTGCCATCAGGGACAGGGGGCTGAGGTCTGGGGCCAACGTCCTGACTTTC. As protein: CAIRDRGLRSGANVLTF.

Comments on this clonotype: A read error may account for a junction end that differs from germline. The V and J genes are TRBV9 and TRBJ2-2; D ambiguous. CDR1 and CDR2 (germline): SGDLS, YYNGEE. CDR3 size: 15 residues. DNA for the CDR3: TGTACCAGCAGCGTATCCCCGACGGGCACCGGGGAGCTGTTTTTT. This sequence encodes CTSSVSPTGTGELFF.

This clonotype turned up a few times. V gene TRBV27 combines with J gene TRBJ2-5; TRBD1 matches at 12 bases. The CDR3 is 16 amino acids. V gave up 5 bases and J gave up 5 bases; unmatched junction bases: 9. Germline V CDR1 and CDR2: MNHEY, SMNVEV (reference sequence). The CDR3 DNA sequence: TGTGCCAGCAGTCCCGGGGACAGGGGGCGGAGGGAGACCCAGTACTTC. Translated, it gives CASSPGDRGRRETQYF.

This clonotype was recorded a few times. This chain joins TRBV20-1 and TRBJ1-4; no firm D call. This CDR3 region has 16 residues. From germline, CDR1 is DFQATT and CDR2 SNEGSKA (reference sequence). V was pared by 3 bases and J by 6 bases, with 20 bases between. The CDR3 region is CSASAGRRFLYEKLFF. The CDR3 region has the DNA TGCAGTGCTAGTGCTGGCCGGCGATTTCTATATGAAAAACTGTTTTTT.

This clonotype was recorded at least ten times. The rearrangement uses TRBV6-1 and TRBJ2-5, with D possibly called TRBD1 or TRBD2 (5 bases each). Germline V CDR1 and CDR2: MNHNS, SASEGT. Trimming removed 6 bases from V and 0 bases from J, with 14 bases in between. There are 15 residues in the CDR3. This CDR3 is CASRLRGRHQETQYF. The DNA of the CDR3 is TGTGCCAGCAGGCTACGGGGACGCCACCAAGAGACCCAGTACTTC.

The rearrangement uses TRBV12-3 or TRBV12-4 and TRBJ2-1; 9 bases are a match to TRBD2. After removal of 3 bases from V and 2 bases from J, the junction contained 11 bases not matched to a gene. The CDR3 spans 18 residues. CDR3 region: CASSLRRSLAGTYNEQFF. CDR3 sequence (DNA): TGTGCCAGCAGTTTGAGGAGGTCTCTAGCGGGAACCTACAATGAGCAGTTCTTC.

V and J are TRBV19 and TRBJ1-1, with D unclear. CDR3 size: 13 residues. The germline CDR1 and CDR2 sequences are LNHDA and SQIVND (reference sequence). V lost 1 base and J 2 bases, leaving 5 bases between the germline ends. The CDR3, as DNA: TGTGCCAGTAGTATAGGGTACAACACTGAAGCTTTCTTT. Amino acids: CASSIGYNTEAFF. The full variable domain, with the rest looked up from reference TRBV19 and TRBJ1-1, is DGGITQSPKYLFRKEGQNVTLSCEQNLNHDAMYWYRQDPGQGLRLIYYSQIVNDFQKGDIAEGYSVSREKKESFPLTVTSAQKNPTAFYLCASSIGYNTEAFFGQGTRLTVV.

This chain uses TRBV20-1 with TRBJ2-3, with no clear D. Trimming cost V 5 bases and J 0 bases, with 3 bases left between them. The CDR3 extends over 11 amino acids. From germline, CDR1 is DFQATT and CDR2 SNEGSKA (reference sequence). This CDR3 is CSAPSTDTQYF. CDR3 nucleotide sequence: TGCAGTGCTCCCAGCACAGATACGCAGTATTTT.

This clonotype was counted between two and nine times. The V and J genes are TRBV10-2 and TRBJ2-2; tentative D call: TRBD1 (5 bases). This CDR3 contains 14 residues. The germline CDR1 and CDR2 sequences are WSHSY and SAAADI. The V end was cut by 5 bases, the J end by 3 bases, with 10 bases between. CDR3 amino acids: CASSNDRYTGELFF. The CDR3 nucleotides are TGCGCCAGCAGTAATGACAGATACACCGGGGAGCTGTTTTTT.

Many counts were recorded for this clonotype. V usage is TRBV5-6 and J usage is TRBJ2-1; D call uncertain. The CDR3 spans 11 residues. CDR1 SGHDT and CDR2 YYEEEE come from the germline V gene. Trimming took off 2 bases at V and 8 bases at J, with 5 bases between the two ends. This CDR3 is CASSFSDEQFF. The CDR3 coding sequence is TGTGCCAGCAGCTTTTCCGATGAGCAGTTCTTC. Full variable domain (rest looked up from reference TRBV5-6 and TRBJ2-1): DAGVTQSPTHLIKTRGQQVTLRCSPKSGHDTVSWYQQALGQGPQFIFQYYEEEERQRGNFPDRFSGHQFPNYSSELNVNALLLGDSALYLCASSFSDEQFFGPGTRLTVL.

The V call is TRBV9, the J call TRBJ1-1, with 7 bases matching TRBD1. Germline assignment: CDR1 SGDLS and CDR2 YYNGEE. J was trimmed by 6 bases and V by 2 bases; bases with no gene match: 10. This CDR3 contains 15 residues. The CDR3 nucleotides are TGTGCCAGCAGCGTTTTTGACGACGGGACAGCTGAAGCTTTCTTT. Translating gives CASSVFDDGTAEAFF.

Ten or more counts support this clonotype. The rearrangement uses TRBV12-3 or TRBV12-4 and TRBJ1-5; TRBD1 is a possible D gene (5 bases). Trimming cost V 3 bases and J 4 bases, with 10 bases left between them. The CDR3 has 14 residues. The CDR3 here is CASSLGQLNQPQHF. The CDR3 DNA sequence: TGTGCCAGCAGTTTGGGGCAGTTGAATCAGCCCCAGCATTTT.

This clonotype was observed a handful of times. V usage is TRBV21-1 and J usage is TRBJ2-7. TRBV21-1 is deemed a pseudogene. The CDR3 extends over 15 amino acids. CDR3 amino acids: CASSNDDGTYYEQYF. DNA of the CDR3: TGTGCCAGCAGCAACGATGATGGCACCTACTACGAGCAGTACTTC.